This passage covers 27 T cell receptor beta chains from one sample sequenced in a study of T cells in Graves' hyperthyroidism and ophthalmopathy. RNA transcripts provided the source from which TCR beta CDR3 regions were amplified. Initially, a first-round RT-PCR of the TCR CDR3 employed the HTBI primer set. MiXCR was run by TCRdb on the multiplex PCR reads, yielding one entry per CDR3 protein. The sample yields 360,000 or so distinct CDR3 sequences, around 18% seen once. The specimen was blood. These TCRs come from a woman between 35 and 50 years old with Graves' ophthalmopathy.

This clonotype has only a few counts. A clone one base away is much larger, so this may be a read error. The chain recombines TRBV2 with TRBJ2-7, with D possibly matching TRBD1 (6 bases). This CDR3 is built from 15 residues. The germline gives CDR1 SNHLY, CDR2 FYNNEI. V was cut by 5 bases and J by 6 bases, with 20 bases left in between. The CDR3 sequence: CASSNTQGRACEQYF. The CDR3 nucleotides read TGTGCCAGCAGTAATACCCAGGGGCGGGCCTGCGAGCAGTACTTC.

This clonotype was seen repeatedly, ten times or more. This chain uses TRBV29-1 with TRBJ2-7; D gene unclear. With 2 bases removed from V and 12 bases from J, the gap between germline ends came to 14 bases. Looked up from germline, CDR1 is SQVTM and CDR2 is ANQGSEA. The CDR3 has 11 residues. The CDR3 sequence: CSVESPGPPYF. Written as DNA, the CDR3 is TGCAGCGTTGAATCGCCAGGACCACCGTACTTC.

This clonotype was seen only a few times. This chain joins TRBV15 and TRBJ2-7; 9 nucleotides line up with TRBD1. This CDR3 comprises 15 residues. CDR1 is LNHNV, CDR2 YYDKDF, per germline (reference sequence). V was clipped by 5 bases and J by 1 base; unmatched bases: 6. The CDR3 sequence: CATSPAGTGSYEQYF. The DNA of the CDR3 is TGTGCCACCAGCCCCGCCGGGACAGGGTCCTACGAGCAGTACTTC.

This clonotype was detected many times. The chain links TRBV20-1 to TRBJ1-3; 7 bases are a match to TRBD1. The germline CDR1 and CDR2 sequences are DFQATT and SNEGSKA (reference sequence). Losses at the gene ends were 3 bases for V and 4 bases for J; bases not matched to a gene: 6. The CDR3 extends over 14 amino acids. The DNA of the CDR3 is TGCAGTGCTAGTCCTACCAGGGGGGGAAACACCATATATTTT. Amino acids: CSASPTRGGNTIYF.

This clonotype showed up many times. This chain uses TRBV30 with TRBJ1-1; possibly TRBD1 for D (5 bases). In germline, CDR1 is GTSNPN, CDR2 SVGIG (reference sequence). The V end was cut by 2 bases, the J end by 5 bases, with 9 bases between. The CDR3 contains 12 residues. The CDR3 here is CAWSKGRTEAFF. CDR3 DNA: TGTGCCTGGAGTAAGGGACGAACTGAAGCTTTCTTT.

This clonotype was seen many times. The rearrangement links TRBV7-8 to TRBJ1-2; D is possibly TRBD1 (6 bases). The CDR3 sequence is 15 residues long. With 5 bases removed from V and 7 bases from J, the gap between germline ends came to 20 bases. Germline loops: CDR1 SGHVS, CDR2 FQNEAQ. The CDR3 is CASSPRRGDVFGYTF. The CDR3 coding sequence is TGTGCCAGCAGCCCTAGAAGGGGGGACGTATTTGGCTACACCTTC.

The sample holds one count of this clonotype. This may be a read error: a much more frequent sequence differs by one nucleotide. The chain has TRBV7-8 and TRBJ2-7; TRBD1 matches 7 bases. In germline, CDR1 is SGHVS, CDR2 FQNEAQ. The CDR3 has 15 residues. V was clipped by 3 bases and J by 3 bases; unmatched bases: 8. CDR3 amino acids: CASSFPVTGRYEQYF. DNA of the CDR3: TGTGCCAGCAGCTTCCCCGTGACAGGGCGCTACGAGCAGTACTTC.

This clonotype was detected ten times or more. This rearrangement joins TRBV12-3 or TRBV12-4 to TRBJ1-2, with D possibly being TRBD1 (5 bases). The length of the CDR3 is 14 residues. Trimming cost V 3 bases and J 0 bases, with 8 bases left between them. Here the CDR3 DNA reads TGTGCCAGCAGTTTTGGGACCGCTAACTATGGCTACACCTTC. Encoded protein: CASSFGTANYGYTF.

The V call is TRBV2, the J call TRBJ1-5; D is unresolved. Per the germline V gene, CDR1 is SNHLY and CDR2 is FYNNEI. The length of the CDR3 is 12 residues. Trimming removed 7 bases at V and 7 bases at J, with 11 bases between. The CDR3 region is CASKQFGQPQHF. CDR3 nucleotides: TGTGCCAGCAAGCAGTTCGGGCAGCCCCAGCATTTT.

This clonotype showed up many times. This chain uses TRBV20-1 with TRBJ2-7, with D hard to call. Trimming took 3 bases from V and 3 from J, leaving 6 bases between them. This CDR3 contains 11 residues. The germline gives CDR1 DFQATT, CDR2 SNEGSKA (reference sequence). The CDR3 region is CSASPGYEQYF. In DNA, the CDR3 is TGCAGTGCTAGCCCCGGCTACGAGCAGTACTTC.

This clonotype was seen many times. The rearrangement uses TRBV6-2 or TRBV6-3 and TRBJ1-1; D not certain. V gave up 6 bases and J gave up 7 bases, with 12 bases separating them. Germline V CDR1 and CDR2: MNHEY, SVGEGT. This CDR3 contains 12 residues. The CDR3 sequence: CASREVLSEAFF. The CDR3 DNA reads TGTGCCAGCAGAGAGGTTCTCAGTGAAGCTTTCTTT.

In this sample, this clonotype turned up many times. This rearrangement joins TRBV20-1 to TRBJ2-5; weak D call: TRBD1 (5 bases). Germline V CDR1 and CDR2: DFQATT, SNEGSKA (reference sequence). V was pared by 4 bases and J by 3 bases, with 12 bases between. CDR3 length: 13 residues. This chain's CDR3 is CSAKRGQKETQYF. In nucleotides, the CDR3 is TGCAGTGCTAAAAGGGGTCAGAAAGAGACCCAGTACTTC.

In nucleotides, the CDR3 is TGTGCCAGCAGGAGAACTACAGGGTCCTACGGCCACACCTTC. This encodes CASRRTTGSYGHTF. The gene calls are TRBV7-2 and TRBJ1-2; D is perhaps TRBD1 (6 bases). Germline V lookup: CDR1 SGHTA, CDR2 FQGNSA. The CDR3 consists of 14 residues. The ends were cut back, 6 bases at V and 12 bases at J, with 23 bases in the middle.

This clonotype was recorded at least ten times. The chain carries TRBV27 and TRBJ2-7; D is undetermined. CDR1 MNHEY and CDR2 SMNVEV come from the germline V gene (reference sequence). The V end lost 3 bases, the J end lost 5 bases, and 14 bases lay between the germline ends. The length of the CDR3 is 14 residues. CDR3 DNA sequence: TGTGCCAGCAGTTTTCAGCTGTCGGGCCACGAGCAGTACTTC. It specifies CASSFQLSGHEQYF.

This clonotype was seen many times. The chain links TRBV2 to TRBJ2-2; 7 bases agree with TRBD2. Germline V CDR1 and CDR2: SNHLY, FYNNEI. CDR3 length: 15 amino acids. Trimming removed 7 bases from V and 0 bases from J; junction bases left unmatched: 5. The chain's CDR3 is CASTGRASNTGELFF. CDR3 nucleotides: TGTGCCAGCACAGGGAGGGCGTCGAACACCGGGGAGCTGTTTTTT. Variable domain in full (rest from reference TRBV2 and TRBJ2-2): EPEVTQTPSHQVTQMGQEVILRCVPISNHLYFYWYRQILGQKVEFLVSFYNNEISEKSEIFDDQFSVERPDGSNFTLKIRSTKLEDSAMYFCASTGRASNTGELFFGEGSRLTVL.

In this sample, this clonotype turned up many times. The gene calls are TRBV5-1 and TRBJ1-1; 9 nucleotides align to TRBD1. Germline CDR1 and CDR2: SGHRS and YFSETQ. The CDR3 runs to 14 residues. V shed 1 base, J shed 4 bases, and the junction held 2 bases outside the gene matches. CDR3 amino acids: CASSLRGQGTEAFF. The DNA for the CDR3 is TGCGCCAGCAGCTTGCGGGGACAGGGCACTGAAGCTTTCTTT.

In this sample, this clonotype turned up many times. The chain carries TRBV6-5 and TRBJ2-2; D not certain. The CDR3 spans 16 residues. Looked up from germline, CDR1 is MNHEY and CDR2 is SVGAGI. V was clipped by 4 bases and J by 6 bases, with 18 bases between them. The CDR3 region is CASSFHLPGIAGELFF. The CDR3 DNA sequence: TGTGCCAGCAGTTTCCACCTGCCTGGGATAGCCGGGGAGCTGTTTTTT.

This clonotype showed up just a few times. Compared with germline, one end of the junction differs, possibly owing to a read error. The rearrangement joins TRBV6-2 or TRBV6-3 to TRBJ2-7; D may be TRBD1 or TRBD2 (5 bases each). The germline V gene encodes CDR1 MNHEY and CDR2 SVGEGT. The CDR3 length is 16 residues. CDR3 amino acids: CASSSTMGPGSYEQHF. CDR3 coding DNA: TGTGCCAGCAGTTCCACCATGGGACCGGGGTCCTACGAGCAGCACTTC.

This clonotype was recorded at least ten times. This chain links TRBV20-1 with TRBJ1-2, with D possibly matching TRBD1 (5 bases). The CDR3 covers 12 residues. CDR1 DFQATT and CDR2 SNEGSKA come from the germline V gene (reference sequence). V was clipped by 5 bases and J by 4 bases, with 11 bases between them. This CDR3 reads CSAWEGLYGYTF. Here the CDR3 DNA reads TGCAGTGCTTGGGAGGGGCTCTATGGCTACACCTTC.

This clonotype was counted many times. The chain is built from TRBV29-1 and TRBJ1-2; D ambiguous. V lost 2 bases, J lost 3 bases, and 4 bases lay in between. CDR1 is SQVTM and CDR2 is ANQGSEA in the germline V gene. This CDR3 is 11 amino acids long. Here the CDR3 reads CSVEQYYGYTF. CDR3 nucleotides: TGCAGCGTTGAACAGTACTATGGCTACACCTTC.

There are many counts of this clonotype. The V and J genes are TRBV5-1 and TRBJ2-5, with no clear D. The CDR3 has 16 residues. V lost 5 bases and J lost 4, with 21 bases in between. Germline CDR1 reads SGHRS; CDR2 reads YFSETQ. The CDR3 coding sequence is TGCGCCAGCAGTAGAGGACCGACGACCCAACTAGAGACCCAGTACTTC. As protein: CASSRGPTTQLETQYF.

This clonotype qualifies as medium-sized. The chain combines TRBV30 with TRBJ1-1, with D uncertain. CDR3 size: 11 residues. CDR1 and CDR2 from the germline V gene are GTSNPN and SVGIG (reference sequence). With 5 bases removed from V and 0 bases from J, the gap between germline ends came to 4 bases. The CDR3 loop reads CAWWVNTEAFF. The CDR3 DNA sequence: TGTGCCTGGTGGGTGAACACTGAAGCTTTCTTT.

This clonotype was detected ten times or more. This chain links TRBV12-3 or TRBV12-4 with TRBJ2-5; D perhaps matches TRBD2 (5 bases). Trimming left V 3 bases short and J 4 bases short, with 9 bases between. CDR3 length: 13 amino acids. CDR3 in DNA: TGTGCCAGCAGTTTGATTGAGGGAGAGACCCAGTACTTC. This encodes CASSLIEGETQYF.

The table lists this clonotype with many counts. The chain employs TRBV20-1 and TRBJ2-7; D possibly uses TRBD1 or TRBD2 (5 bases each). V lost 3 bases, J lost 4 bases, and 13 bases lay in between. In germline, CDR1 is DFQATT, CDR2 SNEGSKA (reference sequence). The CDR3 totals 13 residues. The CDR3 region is CSASEGPLYEQYF. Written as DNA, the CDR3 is TGCAGTGCTAGCGAGGGGCCCCTTTACGAGCAGTACTTC.

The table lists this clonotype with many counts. The DNA for the CDR3 is TGTGCCAGCAGCTTAACCAGGGAGTTTGGCTACACCTTC. Translating gives CASSLTREFGYTF. This chain connects TRBV7-8 to TRBJ1-2, with D maybe TRBD1 (5 bases). The ends were cut back, 2 bases at V and 7 bases at J, with 11 bases in the middle. CDR1 is SGHVS, CDR2 FQNEAQ, per germline. The CDR3 is 13 amino acids. The whole variable domain, remainder taken from reference TRBV7-8 and TRBJ1-2, is GAGVSQSPRYKVAKRGQDVALRCDPISGHVSLFWYQQALGQGPEFLTYFQNEAQLDKSGLPSDRFFAERPEGSVSTLKIQRTQQEDSAVYLCASSLTREFGYTFGSGTRLTVV.

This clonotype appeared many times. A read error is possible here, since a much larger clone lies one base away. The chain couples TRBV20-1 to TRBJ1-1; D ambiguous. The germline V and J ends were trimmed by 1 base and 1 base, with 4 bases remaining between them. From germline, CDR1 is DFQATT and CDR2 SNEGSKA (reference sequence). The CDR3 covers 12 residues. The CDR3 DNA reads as TGCAGTGCTAGAGTGGGGAACACTGAAGCTTTCTTT. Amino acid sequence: CSARVGNTEAFF.

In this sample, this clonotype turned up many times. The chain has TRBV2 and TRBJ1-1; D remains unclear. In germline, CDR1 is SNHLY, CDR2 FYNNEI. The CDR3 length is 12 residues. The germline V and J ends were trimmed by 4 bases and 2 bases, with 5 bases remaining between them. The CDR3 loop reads CASSGSNTEAFF. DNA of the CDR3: TGTGCCAGCAGTGGCTCCAACACTGAAGCTTTCTTT.